This T cell receptor (beta chain) was observed in a study of CD8+ T cells in alopecia areata. Investigators isolated RNA and reverse transcribed it into cDNA to act as the sequencing template. The data were produced by immunoSEQ multiplex PCR, yet TCRdb's version contains in-frame clones alone and is incomplete. Here the sample spans 150,000 to 200,000 clones, 50% to 60% being singletons. Study outcomes and limitations: The study found higher clonality in lesional than normal scalp, especially in alopecia totalis/universalis. Scalp data also include sequences from resident alphabeta T cells of normal skin.

To note about this clone: What it binds is unknown.

Trimming pared 0 bases from V and 2 bases from J, leaving 8 bases between. The CDR3 loop spans 15 amino acids. Germline V gives CDR1 SGHRS, CDR2 YFSETQ. Punch biopsies of lesional scalp, plus peripheral blood, were taken from alopecia areata patients. Sorting of PBMCs yielded the CD4+ and CD8+ T cells. The receptor was derived from a human donor with alopecia areata. Specimen: CD4+ T cells sorted from blood, collected at week 0. The V gene is TRBV5-1, the J gene TRBJ2-2, with D hard to call. CDR3 in DNA: TGCGCCAGCAGCTTGGATCGTCATAACACCGGGGAGCTGTTTTTT. Encoded protein: CASSLDRHNTGELFF.